The clone carrying this TCR beta chain has at least ten counts. The antigen is not known. TCRdb reprocessed the reads via MiXCR and lists one record per CDR3 protein. Among about 500,000 distinct CDR3 sequences, roughly 34% were seen once, and the ten largest hold around a sixth. Germline CDR1 and CDR2: SGHVS and FQNEAQ. The V and J ends lost 1 base and 6 bases respectively, with 3 bases between them. The CDR3 runs to 12 residues. These data come from a study of T cell repertoires in cytomegalovirus infection. Turning to the study itself: Based on public TCR beta signatures, there were indications of CMV infection and of a matching HLA type. Broader study findings: Carriers of CMV plus the relevant HLA were identified by cumulative public TCR beta family frequency. Dominating the ex vivo response were TCR beta clonotypes that were CMV-specific and HLA-C-restricted.

The sequence was collected from a human donor in good health (CMV status not recorded). Some clones in this sample may be carry-over from other donors' samples. The sample in question was cultured PBMCs, obtained from culture after CMV antigen stimulation. This rearrangement joins TRBV7-8 to TRBJ2-2; the D is unclear. In nucleotides, the CDR3 is TGTGCCAGCAGCTTAGATTCCGGGGAGCTGTTTTTT. It is translated as CASSLDSGELFF.